A single sample is the source of the 9 T cell receptor beta chains below, sequenced in a study of T and B cells in COVID-19 patients. From blood, about 240-550 ng of genomic DNA served as TRB template. BIOMED2 TRB-A/B primer pools were used in multiplex TRB PCR. TCRdb processed the multiplex PCR reads anew with MiXCR; each CDR3 protein has one entry. The table records about 4,800 distinct CDR3 sequences, 30% to 40% of them present only once. Sequenced sample: blood. The receptors shown here come from a human donor who had recovered from COVID-19.

This clonotype was detected a few times. This chain connects TRBV5-6 to TRBJ2-2; TRBD2 might be the D (6 bases). With 4 bases removed from V and 3 bases from J, the gap between germline ends came to 16 bases. Germline assignment: CDR1 SGHDT and CDR2 YYEEEE. The CDR3 has 16 residues. DNA for the CDR3: TGTGCCAGCAGCACCATCGTCGGGGAGGACACCGGGGAGCTGTTTTTT. Protein sequence: CASSTIVGEDTGELFF.

This clonotype turned up a few times. This sequence joins TRBV12-3 or TRBV12-4 and TRBJ2-1; 7 bases fit TRBD2. The CDR3 sequence is 15 residues long. Trimming cost V 5 bases and J 7 bases; bases outside gene matches: 11. The CDR3 sequence is CASSTLAGVRNEQFF. CDR3 bases: TGTGCCAGCAGTACCCTCGCGGGAGTCAGAAATGAGCAGTTCTTC.

This clonotype qualifies as medium-sized. CDR3 nucleotides: TGTGCCAGTCGGGGGGGTGAATCCTACGAGCAGTACTTC. Its translation is CASRGGESYEQYF. V is TRBV19 and J is TRBJ2-7, with 8 bases fitting TRBD2. Germline CDR1 LNHDA, CDR2 SQIVND (reference sequence). Unmatched junction bases numbered 4, after V lost 8 bases and J lost 1 base. This CDR3 comprises 13 residues.

The chain uses TRBV6-1 and TRBJ2-7; 7 bases map to TRBD2. Germline assignment: CDR1 MNHNS and CDR2 SASEGT. V lost 2 bases to trimming and J lost 5 bases; unmatched junction nucleotides: 9. CDR3 size: 15 residues. The CDR3 is CASSEPGLRSDEQYF. CDR3 DNA sequence: TGTGCCAGCAGTGAACCGGGACTACGTTCCGACGAGCAGTACTTC.

This clonotype is classed as medium-sized. The genes are TRBV19 and TRBJ2-1; D might be TRBD1 (6 bases). Trimming removed 1 base from V and 6 bases from J, with 7 bases in between. This CDR3 spans 13 amino acids. Looked up from germline, CDR1 is LNHDA and CDR2 is SQIVND (reference sequence). CDR3 residues: CASSIGQANEQFF. In nucleotides, the CDR3 is TGTGCCAGTAGTATAGGACAGGCCAATGAGCAGTTCTTC.

By share, this clonotype counts as medium-sized. The CDR3 nucleotides are TGCAGCGGGGGCTGGGACACCGGGGAGCTGTTTTTT. Its protein product is CSGGWDTGELFF. This chain joins TRBV29-1 and TRBJ2-2; the D gene is possibly TRBD1 (5 bases). The V gene lost 7 bases and the J gene lost 3 bases, with 9 bases spanning the gap. CDR1 SQVTM and CDR2 ANQGSEA come from the germline V gene. The CDR3 runs 12 residues.

Of note for this clonotype: Mismatch with germline at one junction end may stem from a read error. This chain links TRBV6-4 with TRBJ2-7; 10 positions agree with TRBD1. CDR3 size: 16 residues. Per the germline V gene, CDR1 is MRHNA and CDR2 is SNTAGT. DNA for the CDR3: TGTGCCATCAGTGAGTCGAAGGAGACAGGGGGCCACGAGCAGTACTTC. This encodes CAISESKETGGHEQYF.

The V gene is TRBV27, the J gene TRBJ1-1; the D is unclear. V lost 3 bases and J 3 bases, leaving 20 bases between the germline ends. Germline V gene sequence: CDR1 MNHEY, CDR2 SMNVEV (reference sequence). The CDR3 consists of 17 residues. The CDR3 region has the DNA TGTGCCAGCAGTTTTTTGGGTAGGGCGAAGAGAGACACTGAAGCTTTCTTT. Protein: CASSFLGRAKRDTEAFF.

In its sample, this clonotype was seen once. The gene calls are TRBV10-3 and TRBJ2-1, with 10 bases that match TRBD2. CDR3 length equals 14 residues. J lost 2 bases, V lost 11 bases, and 6 bases had no gene match. Looked up from germline, CDR1 is ENHRY and CDR2 is SYGVKD. This CDR3 reads CAARAGGTYNEQFF. DNA of the CDR3: TGTGCCGCACGAGCGGGAGGGACCTACAATGAGCAGTTCTTC.